Below are 6 T cell receptor beta chains sequenced from a single sample in a study of T cells after yellow fever vaccination. TCRdb reprocessed the 5' RACE reads via MiXCR and lists one record per CDR3 protein. The sample carries tens of thousands of distinct CDR3 sequences, roughly 6.9% recorded once. The starting material was CD8+ T cells sorted from PBMCs, obtained more than 4 days after the first yellow fever vaccination. The receptors shown here come from a man between 18 and 29 years old who received the YFV17D yellow fever vaccine.

This clonotype was seen at least ten times. V gene TRBV2 combines with J gene TRBJ1-1, with 8 nucleotides matching TRBD1. This CDR3 spans 16 amino acids. The V and J ends lost 0 bases and 3 bases, in that order; junction bases with no gene match: 6. CDR1 is SNHLY, CDR2 FYNNEI, per germline. The CDR3 here is CASSEARTGRDTEAFF. As DNA, the CDR3 is TGTGCCAGCAGTGAAGCTAGGACAGGGCGGGACACTGAAGCTTTCTTT.

The chain couples TRBV28 to TRBJ2-6; D is ambiguous. The V gene lost 2 bases and the J gene lost 1 base, with 6 bases spanning the gap. This CDR3 region has 15 residues. CDR1 is MDHEN and CDR2 is SYDVKM in the germline V gene. The CDR3 DNA follows: TGTGCCAGCAGTTTAGCCCCTTCTGGGGCCAACGTCCTGACTTTC. Translation: CASSLAPSGANVLTF.

This clonotype was seen repeatedly, ten times or more. This chain uses TRBV11-2 with TRBJ2-2; D is tentatively TRBD1 or TRBD2 (5 bases each). The germline CDR1 and CDR2 sequences are SGHAT and FQNNGV. V was shortened by 5 bases and J by 7 bases, with 11 bases between the two germline ends. The CDR3 has 13 amino acids. The CDR3 reads CASSQWGNGELFF. In DNA, the CDR3 is TGTGCCAGCAGCCAATGGGGGAACGGGGAGCTGTTTTTT.

J is TRBJ2-2 and V is TRBV9; tentative D call: TRBD1 (6 bases). Germline V gene lookup returns CDR1 SGDLS and CDR2 YYNGEE. CDR3 size: 17 residues. Trimming removed 0 bases at V and 8 bases at J, with 20 bases between. CDR3 coding DNA: TGTGCCAGCAGCGTAGATGACAGGATGGGCCGGGGTGGGGAGCTGTTTTTT. This sequence encodes CASSVDDRMGRGGELFF.

This clonotype was detected only a few times. The chain uses TRBV7-6 and TRBJ2-1; D remains ambiguous. Trimming took off 2 bases at V and 7 bases at J, with 3 bases between the two ends. The CDR3 covers 11 residues. The germline V gene encodes CDR1 SGHVS and CDR2 FNYEAQ. Written as DNA, the CDR3 is TGTGCCAGCAGCTTAACGAATGAGCAGTTCTTC. This gives the protein CASSLTNEQFF.

This clonotype was detected many times. J is TRBJ2-1 and V is TRBV7-9; D not resolved. The CDR3 is 14 residues long. V was clipped by 4 bases and J by 0 bases, with 7 bases between them. Looked up from germline, CDR1 is SEHNR and CDR2 is FQNEAQ (reference sequence). DNA of the CDR3: TGTGCCAGCAGCTCAATGAGCTCCTACAATGAGCAGTTCTTC. Translated, it gives CASSSMSSYNEQFF.